This entry lists 8 T cell receptor beta chains sequenced from one sample in a study of control samples from healthy donors and cancer patients. TCRdb's copy holds only in-frame clones and misses some; the assay was immunoSEQ multiplex PCR. The top ten clones hold under 30% of a sample with around 20,000 clones, about four fifths of them seen once. The sequencing input was PBMCs. The receptors originated from an elderly man with head and neck cancer.

Here the CDR3 DNA reads TGTGCCACCAGTGACCCCTGGACAGCAACCACAGATACGCAGTATTTT. It yields the protein CATSDPWTATTDTQYF. The rearrangement links TRBV24-1 to TRBJ2-3; a weak D match, TRBD1 (6 bases). This CDR3 is built from 16 residues. Germline V CDR1 and CDR2: KGHDR, SFDVKD. The V gene lost 4 bases and the J gene lost 2 bases, with 15 bases spanning the gap.

This clone has more than one count but fewer than ten. The chain links TRBV2 to TRBJ2-3; D is perhaps TRBD2 (7 bases). V was shortened by 6 bases and J by 1 base, with 20 bases between the two germline ends. Per germline, CDR1 SNHLY and CDR2 FYNNEI. The CDR3 is 17 amino acids. This CDR3 is CASRVVAAGARTDTQYF. CDR3 coding DNA: TGTGCCAGCAGGGTAGTGGCGGCGGGGGCCCGCACAGATACGCAGTATTTT.

V is TRBV29-1 and J is TRBJ1-2; D remains unclear. Germline loops: CDR1 SQVTM, CDR2 ANQGSEA. Trimming pared 5 bases from V and 8 bases from J, leaving 18 bases between. The CDR3 spans 13 residues. CDR3 protein: CSVPPRPSGGYTF. CDR3 coding DNA: TGCAGCGTTCCGCCACGGCCCTCGGGGGGCTACACCTTC.

This chain links TRBV7-2 with TRBJ1-5, with a weak D call TRBD1 (5 bases). The CDR3 has 14 amino acids. Deletions cut 1 base from V and 8 bases from J, with 12 bases between. Germline CDR1 and CDR2: SGHTA and FQGNSA. The CDR3 region has the DNA TGTGCCAGCAGCTTAGGTACCCAGGGCAAGCCCCAGCATTTT. Translation: CASSLGTQGKPQHF.

This clone showed up just once. The genes are TRBV11-3 and TRBJ2-1, with D possibly TRBD1 on 7 matching bases. Trimming stripped 5 bases from V and 1 base from J, with 12 bases between. The CDR3 sequence is 15 residues long. The germline V gene encodes CDR1 SGHNT and CDR2 YENEEA. The CDR3 nucleotides are TGTGCCAGCAGCCAGCAGGGGGGTTCCTACAATGAGCAGTTCTTC. Amino acids: CASSQQGGSYNEQFF.

This chain links TRBV6-5 with TRBJ1-4; D is undetermined. CDR3 length: 14 residues. Trimming took 2 bases from V and 4 from J, leaving 8 bases between them. In germline, CDR1 is MNHEY, CDR2 SVGAGI. The CDR3 sequence is CASSYRALNEKLFF. The CDR3 nucleotides read TGTGCCAGCAGTTACCGGGCCCTTAATGAAAAACTGTTTTTT.

This clone came up once. The V gene is TRBV6-1, the J gene TRBJ2-3; 8 nucleotides match TRBD1. CDR1 MNHNS and CDR2 SASEGT come from the germline V gene. Germline trimming cut 3 bases from V and 0 bases from J; bases unmatched to any gene: 5. The CDR3 loop spans 16 amino acids. DNA for the CDR3: TGTGCCAGCAGTGACCGACAGGGGCCCAGCACAGATACGCAGTATTTT. This encodes CASSDRQGPSTDTQYF.

The CDR3 bases are TGTGCCAGCAGCTTAGCTTCCTCTTGGGCAACTAATGAAAAACTGTTTTTT. As protein: CASSLASSWATNEKLFF. The chain has TRBV7-8 and TRBJ1-4; no clear D gene. Germline V lookup: CDR1 SGHVS, CDR2 FQNEAQ. The CDR3 contains 17 residues. V was cut by 0 bases and J by 0 bases, with 11 bases left in between.